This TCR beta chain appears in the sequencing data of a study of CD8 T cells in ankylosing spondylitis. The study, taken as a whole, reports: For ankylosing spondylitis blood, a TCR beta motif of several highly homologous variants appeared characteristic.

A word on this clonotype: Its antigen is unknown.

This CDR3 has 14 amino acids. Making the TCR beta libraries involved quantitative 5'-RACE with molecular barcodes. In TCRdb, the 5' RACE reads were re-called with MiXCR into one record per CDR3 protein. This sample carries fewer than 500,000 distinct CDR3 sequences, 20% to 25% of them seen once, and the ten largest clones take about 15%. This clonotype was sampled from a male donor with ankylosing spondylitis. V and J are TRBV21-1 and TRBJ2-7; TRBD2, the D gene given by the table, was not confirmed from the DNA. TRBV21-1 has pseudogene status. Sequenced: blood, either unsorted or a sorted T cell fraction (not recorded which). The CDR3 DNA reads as TGTGCCAGCAGCTCCAGGACTAATTCTGACGAGCAGTACTTC. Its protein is CASSSRTNSDEQYF.